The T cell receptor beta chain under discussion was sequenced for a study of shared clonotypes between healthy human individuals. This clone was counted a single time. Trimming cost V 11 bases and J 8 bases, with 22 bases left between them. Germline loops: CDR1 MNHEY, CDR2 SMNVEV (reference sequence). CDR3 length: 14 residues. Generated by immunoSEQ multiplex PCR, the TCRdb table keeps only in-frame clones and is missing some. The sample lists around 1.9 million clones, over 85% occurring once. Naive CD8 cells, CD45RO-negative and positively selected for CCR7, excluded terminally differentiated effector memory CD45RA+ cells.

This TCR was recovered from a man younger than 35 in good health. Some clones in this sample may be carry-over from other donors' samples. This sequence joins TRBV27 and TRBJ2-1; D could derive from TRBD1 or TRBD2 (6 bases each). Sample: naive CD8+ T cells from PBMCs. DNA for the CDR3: TGTGCCTCTGGGGGGCCTAAGAGGCCCGATGAGCAGTTCTTC. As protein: CASGGPKRPDEQFF.